These T cell receptor beta chains were read from a single sample in a study of cytotoxic CD8 clonotypes in ibrutinib-treated CLL. The protocol was immunoSEQ multiplex PCR, while the TCRdb copy is restricted to in-frame clones and leaves out a portion. The table has about 200,000 clones, 60% to 80% seen once; the top ten hold about an eighth. The sample here was PBMCs, taken after 12 months of ibrutinib treatment. These receptors were collected from a human donor with chronic lymphocytic leukemia. Each CDR3 is given with its conserved first and last residue. The D gene is left open where the match is weak.

v_gene: TRBV7-9; j_gene: TRBJ2-3; d_gene: .; CDR3nt: TGTGCCAGCAGCCCTGACCCGGCGGATTGGACGCAGTATTTT; CDR3aa: CASSPDPADWTQYF
v_gene: TRBV5-1; j_gene: TRBJ2-1; d_gene: .; CDR3nt: TGCGCCAGCACAATCCAGGGACCGAACAATGAGCAGTTCTTC; CDR3aa: CASTIQGPNNEQFF
v_gene: TRBV2; j_gene: TRBJ2-5; d_gene: .; CDR3nt: TGTGCCAGCGGTCTTAACGAATGGGAGACCCAGTACTTC; CDR3aa: CASGLNEWETQYF
v_gene: TRBV9; j_gene: TRBJ2-2; d_gene: .; CDR3nt: TGTGCCAGCAGTATGGAGGGCCTAGCCGGGGAGCTGTTTTTT; CDR3aa: CASSMEGLAGELFF
v_gene: TRBV27; j_gene: TRBJ2-3; d_gene: .; CDR3nt: TGTGCCACACTTACCCACGGGACCGAGCTTTATTTT; CDR3aa: CATLTHGTELYF
v_gene: TRBV6-5; j_gene: TRBJ1-2; d_gene: .; CDR3nt: TGTGCCAGCAGTTACGACCCTAGCTATGGCTACACCTTC; CDR3aa: CASSYDPSYGYTF
v_gene: TRBV13; j_gene: TRBJ2-7; d_gene: .; CDR3nt: TGTGCCAGCAGCTTGCTAGACCACTACGAGCAGTACTTC; CDR3aa: CASSLLDHYEQYF
v_gene: TRBV9; j_gene: TRBJ2-5; d_gene: TRBD1; CDR3nt: TGTGCCAGCAGCGTAGCTAGTAGGACAGGGGGAGAGACCCAGTACTTC; CDR3aa: CASSVASRTGGETQYF
v_gene: TRBV23-1; j_gene: TRBJ1-2; d_gene: TRBD1; CDR3nt: TGCGCCAGCAGTCAAAGGGACAGGGGACTCGGTGGCTACACCTTC; CDR3aa: CASSQRDRGLGGYTF
v_gene: TRBV7-6; j_gene: TRBJ2-1; d_gene: .; CDR3nt: TGTGCCAGCAGCCTAGAAGTCCTGGGGGGCTACAATGAGCAGTTCTTC; CDR3aa: CASSLEVLGGYNEQFF